Shown below are 32 T cell receptor beta chains from a single sample sequenced in a study of vaccination and CD4 T cells after COVID-19. The treatment denotes: approximately nine-day PBMC culture with coronavirus spike peptide pools or control peptides (ViraFEST assay). Cultured CD4+ T cells had their DNA profiled by the Oncomine TCR Beta short-read assay. TCRdb reprocessed the PCR reads with MiXCR, giving one entry per CDR3 protein. Here the sample spans 15,000 or so distinct CDR3 sequences, about 46% being singletons. No cognate antigen is known for these TCRs. The sample taken for sequencing was CD4+ T cells from blood, cultured in vitro. Every receptor here comes from a human donor who had recovered from COVID-19.

The count of this clonotype is one. CDR3 sequence reads: CASSPGQGATEAFF. Written as DNA, the CDR3 is TGTGCCAGCTCACCCGGACAGGGGGCTACTGAAGCTTTCTTT. The gene calls are TRBV18 and TRBJ1-1; 11 bases fit TRBD1. Germline lookup yields CDR1 KGHSH and CDR2 LQKENI. Germline trimming cut 3 bases from V and 5 bases from J; bases unmatched to any gene: 2. This CDR3 is built from 14 residues.

Only a few counts were recorded for this clonotype. The chain employs TRBV30 and TRBJ1-2, with 7 nucleotides matching TRBD1. Germline V gives CDR1 GTSNPN, CDR2 SVGIG (reference sequence). Trimming removed 0 bases from V and 6 bases from J; junction bases left unmatched: 4. The CDR3 spans 13 residues. The CDR3 DNA is TGTGCCTGGAGTGTGAAGGGGGCGAATGGCTACACCTTC. Protein product: CAWSVKGANGYTF.

The chain is built from TRBV10-3 and TRBJ2-1, with 8 bases aligning to TRBD2. This CDR3 has 14 amino acids. The junction had 5 bases not matched to a gene; V was cut back by 3 bases and J by 7 bases. The germline V gene encodes CDR1 ENHRY and CDR2 SYGVKD. CDR3 nucleotide sequence: TGTGCCATCAGTGAACAGCGGGAGTTAAATGAGCAGTTCTTC. Its translation: CAISEQRELNEQFF.

This clonotype was seen a single time. The rearrangement links TRBV2 to TRBJ2-5; 12 bases align to TRBD2. The V gene end was trimmed by 2 bases and the J gene end by 7 bases; junction bases not matched to a gene: 2. In germline, CDR1 is SNHLY, CDR2 FYNNEI. CDR3 length equals 14 residues. The CDR3 nucleotides read TGTGCCAGCAGTGAATCTAGCGGGAGGGGGACCCAGTACTTC. This codes for CASSESSGRGTQYF.

The V call is TRBV6-2 or TRBV6-3, the J call TRBJ1-5; D remains unclear. The CDR3 totals 15 residues. V was pared by 4 bases and J by 1 base, with 11 bases between. The V gene's germline CDR1 is MNHEY and CDR2 SVGEGT. CDR3: CASSLQAGSNQPQHF. The CDR3 DNA reads as TGTGCCAGCAGTTTACAAGCCGGGAGCAATCAGCCCCAGCATTTT.

The rearrangement joins TRBV23-1 to TRBJ1-2; D is undetermined. TRBV23-1 is known as an ORF, though its function is uncertain. The length of the CDR3 is 15 residues. V was clipped by 5 bases and J by 1 base, with 14 bases between them. Here the CDR3 DNA reads TGCGCCAGCAGTTCCCCTGCGGGCAGTAACTATGGCTACACCTTC. Translated, it gives CASSSPAGSNYGYTF.

This clonotype was detected a few times. The J gene is TRBJ2-1, the V gene TRBV20-1; no reliable D call. The CDR3 consists of 14 residues. Trimming stripped 1 base from V and 6 bases from J, with 13 bases between. Germline V gene sequence: CDR1 DFQATT, CDR2 SNEGSKA (reference sequence). The CDR3 nucleotides read TGCAGTGCTAGAGGTGGGCTCCGGTTCAATGAGCAGTTCTTC. Translating gives CSARGGLRFNEQFF.

This clonotype has more than one count but fewer than ten. This sequence joins TRBV11-3 and TRBJ2-2; no clear D gene. The CDR3 is 14 residues long. The V gene lost 0 bases and the J gene lost 5 bases, with 7 bases spanning the gap. Germline loops: CDR1 SGHNT, CDR2 YENEEA. This CDR3 reads CASSLDIQTGELFF. The CDR3 DNA follows: TGTGCCAGCAGCTTAGATATTCAGACCGGGGAGCTGTTTTTT.

The chain carries TRBV7-9 and TRBJ2-2; D is undetermined. Looked up from germline, CDR1 is SEHNR and CDR2 is FQNEAQ (reference sequence). The CDR3 length is 14 residues. V dropped 1 base and J dropped 1 base, with 4 bases sitting between them. The CDR3 nucleotides are TGTGCCAGCAGCTTAGTTGGGAACACCGGGGAGCTGTTTTTT. As protein: CASSLVGNTGELFF.

This clonotype was seen a few times. The rearrangement links TRBV7-2 to TRBJ1-6, with D hard to call. Germline assignment: CDR1 SGHTA and CDR2 FQGNSA. Trimming shortened V by 5 bases and J by 9 bases, and 17 bases separated the two germline ends. CDR3 length: 15 amino acids. The CDR3 coding sequence is TGTGCCAGCAGCCCTCCGACTCGGGGTTTTTCACCCCTCCACTTT. Its translation is CASSPPTRGFSPLHF.

J is TRBJ1-1 and V is TRBV30; D not certain. Germline lookup yields CDR1 GTSNPN and CDR2 SVGIG (reference sequence). The CDR3 is 13 amino acids. Trimming took 0 bases from V and 8 from J, leaving 13 bases between them. The CDR3 DNA follows: TGTGCCTGGAGTGTACGGCCCGAGCGGGAAGCTTTCTTT. It translates to CAWSVRPEREAFF. The full variable domain, with the rest looked up from reference TRBV30 and TRBJ1-1, is SQTIHQWPATLVQPVGSPLSLECTVEGTSNPNLYWYRQAAGRGLQLLFYSVGIGQISSEVPQNLSASRPQDRQFILSSKKLLLSDSGFYLCAWSVRPEREAFFGQGTRLTVV.

V gene TRBV27 combines with J gene TRBJ2-4, with 7 nucleotides matching TRBD1. The CDR3 loop spans 15 amino acids. With 3 bases clipped from V and 6 bases from J, the junction kept 8 bases outside the gene matches. CDR1 and CDR2 (germline): MNHEY, SMNVEV (reference sequence). The chain's CDR3 is CASSFGTEGRNIQYF. In DNA, the CDR3 is TGTGCCAGCAGTTTTGGGACAGAAGGGCGAAACATTCAGTACTTC.

This chain joins TRBV12-3 or TRBV12-4 and TRBJ1-6; D is perhaps TRBD1 (6 bases). The CDR3 covers 17 residues. Trimming cost V 0 bases and J 0 bases, with 9 bases left between them. The CDR3 region is CASSLAAGASYNSPLHF. For the CDR3, the DNA is TGTGCCAGCAGTTTAGCTGCAGGGGCCTCCTATAATTCACCCCTCCACTTT.

This sequence joins TRBV27 and TRBJ2-5; D is possibly TRBD1 (5 bases). The germline gives CDR1 MNHEY, CDR2 SMNVEV (reference sequence). This CDR3 comprises 14 residues. V lost 4 bases, J lost 4 bases, and 13 bases lay in between. The CDR3 spells CASSWAGKVETQYF. The CDR3 region has the DNA TGTGCCAGCAGTTGGGCAGGGAAGGTAGAGACCCAGTACTTC.

In this sample, this clonotype turned up a few times. The chain has TRBV18 and TRBJ1-2; D might be TRBD1 (6 bases). Germline-derived CDR1 and CDR2 are KGHSH and LQKENI. With 4 bases removed from V and 0 bases from J, the gap between germline ends came to 12 bases. This CDR3 region has 15 residues. The CDR3 DNA sequence: TGTGCCAGCTCACTCACCGGGACACCTAACTATGGCTACACCTTC. It codes for CASSLTGTPNYGYTF.

The V gene is TRBV20-1, the J gene TRBJ2-1; D not resolved. The CDR3 is 15 amino acids. The V gene's germline CDR1 is DFQATT and CDR2 SNEGSKA (reference sequence). Trimming removed 0 bases from V and 2 bases from J, with 11 bases in between. For the CDR3, the DNA is TGCAGTGCTAGAGACCCCTTGACGGCCTACAATGAGCAGTTCTTC. This translates into CSARDPLTAYNEQFF.

The sample holds a few counts of this clonotype. The chain links TRBV11-2 to TRBJ2-3, with 10 bases that match TRBD2. With 3 bases clipped from V and 4 bases from J, the junction kept 13 bases outside the gene matches. The CDR3 is 18 amino acids. The germline V gene encodes CDR1 SGHAT and CDR2 FQNNGV. The CDR3 sequence is CASSFSGPGTSAADTQYF. The CDR3 DNA is TGTGCCAGCAGCTTTTCGGGACCCGGGACTAGCGCCGCAGATACGCAGTATTTT.

The chain links TRBV7-9 to TRBJ2-7; 7 positions match TRBD2. Germline loops: CDR1 SEHNR, CDR2 FQNEAQ (reference sequence). V lost 4 bases, J lost 3 bases, and 6 bases stayed unmatched. The CDR3 contains 14 residues. The CDR3 region has the DNA TGTGCCAGCAGCTCTTCGGGGGGAGGCTACGAGCAGTACTTC. This gives the protein CASSSSGGGYEQYF. Combining the CDR3 with reference TRBV7-9 and TRBJ2-7 gives the whole variable domain DTGVSQNPRHKITKRGQNVTFRCDPISEHNRLYWYRQTLGQGPEFLTYFQNEAQLEKSRLLSDRFSAERPKGSFSTLEIQRTEQGDSAMYLCASSSSGGGYEQYFGPGTRLTVT.

This clonotype was counted only a few times. V usage is TRBV27 and J usage is TRBJ1-5; D might be TRBD1 (5 bases). Trimming left V 2 bases short and J 2 bases short, with 13 bases between. The CDR3 consists of 16 residues. Per germline, CDR1 MNHEY and CDR2 SMNVEV (reference sequence). The CDR3 DNA is TGTGCCAGCAGTTTAAAGTCGGGGGTGGGCAATCAGCCCCAGCATTTT. Translated: CASSLKSGVGNQPQHF.

The V gene is TRBV20-1, the J gene TRBJ2-1; TRBD2 matches 12 bases. The length of the CDR3 is 16 residues. V shed 0 bases, J shed 16 bases, and the junction held 16 bases outside the gene matches. CDR1 is DFQATT, CDR2 SNEGSKA, per germline (reference sequence). CDR3 DNA: TGCAGTGCTAGAGATCGGCGGACTAGCGGGGCTACCCCGGGATTCTTC. Protein: CSARDRRTSGATPGFF.

As to this clonotype: One end of the junction fails to match germline, which may point to a read error. CDR3: CASSYSKDYGYTF. CDR3 DNA: TGTGCCAGCAGTTACTCGAAGGACTACGGCTACACCTTC. The V call is TRBV6-2 or TRBV6-3, the J call TRBJ1-2, with unresolved D. The CDR3 totals 13 residues. Looked up from germline, CDR1 is MNHEY and CDR2 is SVGEGT.

DNA for the CDR3: TGTGCCAGCAGTTACTACGGGACCTATGGCTACACCTTC. As protein: CASSYYGTYGYTF. The V and J genes are TRBV6-2 or TRBV6-3 and TRBJ1-2; a possible D gene is TRBD1 (5 bases). V lost 1 base to trimming and J lost 4 bases, with 7 bases between them. Germline CDR1 reads MNHEY; CDR2 reads SVGEGT. The CDR3 sequence is 13 residues long.

This chain links TRBV24-1 with TRBJ2-7; D is possibly TRBD2 (6 bases). Trimming shortened V by 2 bases and J by 0 bases, and 10 bases separated the two germline ends. The CDR3 spans 15 residues. In germline, CDR1 is KGHDR, CDR2 SFDVKD. CDR3 in amino acids: CATSDSGVASYEQYF. In DNA, the CDR3 is TGTGCCACCAGTGATTCGGGGGTGGCCTCCTACGAGCAGTACTTC.

The chain couples TRBV20-1 to TRBJ1-5, with a possible D match to TRBD1 (5 bases). Trimming cost V 2 bases and J 7 bases, with 12 bases left between them. Germline V gene lookup returns CDR1 DFQATT and CDR2 SNEGSKA (reference sequence). This CDR3 has 13 amino acids. CDR3 bases: TGCAGTGCTAGACAGGGATGGGAGCAGCCCCAGCATTTT. Encoded protein: CSARQGWEQPQHF.

V and J are TRBV12-3 or TRBV12-4 and TRBJ2-5; 9 positions agree with TRBD2. CDR3 length equals 15 residues. V shed 2 bases, J shed 6 bases, and the junction held 7 bases outside the gene matches. The CDR3 region is CASSLFGTSIQTQYF. The CDR3 region has the DNA TGTGCCAGCAGTTTATTCGGGACTAGCATACAGACCCAGTACTTC.

The chain carries TRBV20-1 and TRBJ1-2; D is ambiguous. The CDR3 runs to 15 residues. The V end was cut by 0 bases, the J end by 6 bases, with 17 bases between. Germline V gives CDR1 DFQATT, CDR2 SNEGSKA (reference sequence). The DNA for the CDR3 is TGCAGTGCTAGAGATCCGGGGAAACCCAGAGATGGCTACACCTTC. This codes for CSARDPGKPRDGYTF.

The chain combines TRBV19 with TRBJ2-7; 7 nucleotides align to TRBD1. Germline-derived CDR1 and CDR2 are LNHDA and SQIVND (reference sequence). V trimming: 7 bases; J trimming: 1 base; junction bases outside the gene matches: 4. The CDR3 extends over 13 amino acids. CDR3 residues: CASNKGASYEQYF. CDR3 nucleotides: TGTGCCAGTAATAAGGGGGCGTCCTACGAGCAGTACTTC.

This chain links TRBV6-1 with TRBJ1-1; 10 bases map to TRBD1. V shed 11 bases, J shed 0 bases, and the junction held 9 bases outside the gene matches. CDR3 length: 15 residues. From germline, CDR1 is MNHNS and CDR2 SASEGT. Here the CDR3 reads CAARDRGTMNTEAFF. The DNA for the CDR3 is TGTGCCGCTCGGGACAGGGGAACCATGAACACTGAAGCTTTCTTT.

A word on this clonotype: This sequence may be a read error, since a much larger clone differs from it by one base. The rearrangement joins TRBV25-1 to TRBJ1-1; 9 positions match TRBD1. The CDR3 contains 15 residues. V lost 4 bases and J lost 4; bases outside the gene matches: 7. CDR1 and CDR2 (germline): MGHDK, SYGVNS. The CDR3 nucleotides read TGTGCCAGCAGTGGCCTCGGGACAGGGCGCACTGAAGCTTTCTTT. It translates to CASSGLGTGRTEAFF.

In nucleotides, the CDR3 is TGTGCCAGCAGTTACTCGAGGGCAGTCAACGAGCAGTACTTC. It is translated as CASSYSRAVNEQYF. The V call is TRBV6-5, the J call TRBJ2-7, with a weak D call TRBD2 (5 bases). The CDR3 runs to 14 residues. V was clipped by 0 bases and J by 5 bases, with 11 bases between them. Germline assignment: CDR1 MNHEY and CDR2 SVGAGI.

CDR3 loop: CASSITPGGGTEAFF. The CDR3 nucleotides read TGTGCCAGTAGTATAACGCCCGGGGGTGGCACTGAAGCTTTCTTT. This rearrangement joins TRBV19 to TRBJ1-1, with a weak D call TRBD1 (5 bases). V lost 2 bases and J lost 4, with 14 bases in between. Germline loops: CDR1 LNHDA, CDR2 SQIVND (reference sequence). The CDR3 extends over 15 amino acids. Drawing the rest from reference TRBV19 and TRBJ1-1, the complete variable domain is DGGITQSPKYLFRKEGQNVTLSCEQNLNHDAMYWYRQDPGQGLRLIYYSQIVNDFQKGDIAEGYSVSREKKESFPLTVTSAQKNPTAFYLCASSITPGGGTEAFFGQGTRLTVV.

This chain links TRBV15 with TRBJ1-1; the D gene is possibly TRBD1 (6 bases). This CDR3 region has 16 residues. V lost 0 bases and J lost 5, with 16 bases in between. Germline V gives CDR1 LNHNV, CDR2 YYDKDF (reference sequence). CDR3 region: CATSRERGRGGTEAFF. The CDR3 DNA reads as TGTGCCACCAGCAGAGAGAGAGGCAGGGGCGGAACTGAAGCTTTCTTT. Full variable domain (missing parts from reference TRBV15 and TRBJ1-1): DAMVIQNPRYQVTQFGKPVTLSCSQTLNHNVMYWYQQKSSQAPKLLFHYYDKDFNNEADTPDNFQSRRPNTSFCFLDIRSPGLGDTAMYLCATSRERGRGGTEAFFGQGTRLTVV.